These T cell receptor beta chains were read from a single sample in a study of cytomegalovirus exposure and HLA in healthy donors. Repertoires were generated with immunoSEQ multiplex PCR, while TCRdb's copy carries only in-frame clones and drops some. This repertoire shows 200,000 to 250,000 clones, approximately 83% found once; its top ten account for more than 12%. The sample taken for sequencing was PBMCs. These receptor sequences come from a woman aged 25-40 years in good health and CMV-seropositive. Both conserved end residues are part of each CDR3. The D gene is left open where the match is weak. Expanded clones get a size class; other rows say once, few or many, or leave the size out.

D gene: NA; J gene: TRBJ1-2; V gene: TRBV10-3; clone size: NA; CDR3 DNA: TGTGCCATCGGCTTCGGCGGCCAGGGGATTGGGGCGAACTATGGCTACACCTTC; CDR3 protein: CAIGFGGQGIGANYGYTF
D gene: TRBD1; J gene: TRBJ1-2; V gene: TRBV29-1; clone size: NA; CDR3 DNA: TGCAGCGTTGACCTGGGACAGAGAGGAGGCTACACCTTC; CDR3 protein: CSVDLGQRGGYTF
D gene: NA; J gene: TRBJ1-2; V gene: TRBV27; clone size: NA; CDR3 DNA: TGTGCCAGCAGTTTATCCACAGGGCTCGGGGGCTACACCTTC; CDR3 protein: CASSLSTGLGGYTF
D gene: NA; J gene: TRBJ1-5; V gene: TRBV30; clone size: NA; CDR3 DNA: TGTGCCTGGAGCCCCCCAAGGAACCCATACCCCCCTAGCAATCAGCCCCAGCATTTT; CDR3 protein: CAWSPPRNPYPPSNQPQHF
D gene: NA; J gene: TRBJ2-3; V gene: TRBV6-5; clone size: NA; CDR3 DNA: TGTGCCAGCAGTTACTCATGGGACAACGCAGATACGCAGTATTTT; CDR3 protein: CASSYSWDNADTQYF
D gene: TRBD2; J gene: TRBJ2-3; V gene: TRBV4-1; clone size: few; CDR3 DNA: TGCGCCAGCAGCCCCCTCTTCCTGCGGGAGGTCCAAGATACGCAGTATTTT; CDR3 protein: CASSPLFLREVQDTQYF
D gene: TRBD2; J gene: TRBJ2-2; V gene: TRBV29-1; clone size: NA; CDR3 DNA: TGCAGCGCCGGACTAGATGGCGGGGAGCTGTTTTTT; CDR3 protein: CSAGLDGGELFF
D gene: NA; J gene: TRBJ2-5; V gene: TRBV10-3; clone size: once; CDR3 DNA: TGTGCCATCAGGAAACAGGAAGGGGAGACCCAGTACTTC; CDR3 protein: CAIRKQEGETQYF
D gene: TRBD1; J gene: TRBJ2-3; V gene: TRBV7-9; clone size: NA; CDR3 DNA: TGTGCCAGCAGCGGACAGGGGGATACGCAGTATTTT; CDR3 protein: CASSGQGDTQYF
D gene: NA; J gene: TRBJ1-4; V gene: TRBV11-2; clone size: NA; CDR3 DNA: TGTGCCAGCAGCTTAGACCTTATCGGGACCTCGGTCTTT; CDR3 protein: CASSLDLIGTSVF
D gene: NA; J gene: TRBJ1-1; V gene: TRBV19; clone size: once; CDR3 DNA: TGTGCCAGTAGTTCACACCGGAACACTGAAGCTTTCTTT; CDR3 protein: CASSSHRNTEAFF
D gene: NA; J gene: TRBJ1-1; V gene: TRBV6-5; clone size: NA; CDR3 DNA: TGTGCCAGCAGTTGGGGGAGGCCTGAAGCTTTCTTT; CDR3 protein: CASSWGRPEAFF
D gene: TRBD1; J gene: TRBJ2-5; V gene: TRBV28; clone size: NA; CDR3 DNA: TGTGCCAGCAGTCCCCGGACAGGGTTTATAGAGACCCAGTACTTC; CDR3 protein: CASSPRTGFIETQYF
D gene: TRBD2; J gene: TRBJ2-3; V gene: TRBV5-6; clone size: NA; CDR3 DNA: TGTGCCAGCAGCTTGGCGCTAGCGGGCAGAGGGGGAGATACGCAGTATTTT; CDR3 protein: CASSLALAGRGGDTQYF
D gene: NA; J gene: TRBJ1-2; V gene: TRBV29-1; clone size: NA; CDR3 DNA: TGCAGCGTTGATGTGGGGGGGAATGGCTACACCTTC; CDR3 protein: CSVDVGGNGYTF
D gene: NA; J gene: TRBJ1-1; V gene: TRBV6-5; clone size: many; CDR3 DNA: TGTGCCAGCAGTTACTCCGTCGATCGGGGGGCAGCTGAAGCTTTCTTT; CDR3 protein: CASSYSVDRGAAEAFF
D gene: TRBD1; J gene: TRBJ2-1; V gene: TRBV6-1; clone size: NA; CDR3 DNA: TGTGCCAGCACCCTCCGGGACAGGGAGTACAATGAGCAGTTCTTC; CDR3 protein: CASTLRDREYNEQFF
D gene: NA; J gene: TRBJ1-1; V gene: TRBV30; clone size: NA; CDR3 DNA: TGTGCCTGGAGTTCGACAAACACTGAAGCTTTCTTT; CDR3 protein: CAWSSTNTEAFF
D gene: NA; J gene: TRBJ2-2; V gene: TRBV2; clone size: NA; CDR3 DNA: TGTGCCAGCAAAGAGACCGCCGGGGAGCTGTTTTTT; CDR3 protein: CASKETAGELFF
D gene: NA; J gene: TRBJ1-3; V gene: TRBV27; clone size: NA; CDR3 DNA: TGTGCCAGCAGTTCCCCCTCTGGAAACACCATATATTTT; CDR3 protein: CASSSPSGNTIYF
D gene: TRBD1; J gene: TRBJ1-2; V gene: TRBV30; clone size: NA; CDR3 DNA: TGTGCCTGGAGTGTACCCGCCGGAAGGACAGGGGGCGACTATGGCTACACCTTC; CDR3 protein: CAWSVPAGRTGGDYGYTF
D gene: TRBD2; J gene: TRBJ2-1; V gene: TRBV28; clone size: NA; CDR3 DNA: TGTGCCAGCACACGTGCTAGCGGGATTTTCAATGAGCAGTTCTTC; CDR3 protein: CASTRASGIFNEQFF
D gene: TRBD2; J gene: TRBJ2-1; V gene: TRBV30; clone size: many; CDR3 DNA: TGTGCCTGGAGTGGGGTATGGGGGAGGGTCAATGAGCAGTTCTTC; CDR3 protein: CAWSGVWGRVNEQFF
D gene: NA; J gene: TRBJ2-1; V gene: TRBV2; clone size: NA; CDR3 DNA: TGTGCCAGCAGTGTGGCGGGGGCGATCTCCTACAATGAGCAGTTCTTC; CDR3 protein: CASSVAGAISYNEQFF
D gene: TRBD1; J gene: TRBJ2-7; V gene: TRBV5-1; clone size: once; CDR3 DNA: TGCGCCAGCAGCCCCGGGACAGGGGCCCACGAGCAGTACTTC; CDR3 protein: CASSPGTGAHEQYF
D gene: TRBD2; J gene: TRBJ2-7; V gene: TRBV27; clone size: NA; CDR3 DNA: TGTGCCAGCAGGCGGGGGACTAGCGGCGAATACGAGCAGTACTTC; CDR3 protein: CASRRGTSGEYEQYF
D gene: TRBD2; J gene: TRBJ2-4; V gene: TRBV6-4; clone size: NA; CDR3 DNA: TGTGCCAGCAGAAGGGGACTAGCGGGAGCCAAAAACATTCAGTACTTC; CDR3 protein: CASRRGLAGAKNIQYF
D gene: NA; J gene: TRBJ2-1; V gene: TRBV2; clone size: NA; CDR3 DNA: TGTGCCAGCAGTGGATCCATCAACAATGAGCAGTTCTTC; CDR3 protein: CASSGSINNEQFF
D gene: NA; J gene: TRBJ2-1; V gene: TRBV9; clone size: NA; CDR3 DNA: TGTGCCAGCAGCGTAGATCCCCGAGCGGGCACTGAGCAGTTCTTC; CDR3 protein: CASSVDPRAGTEQFF
D gene: NA; J gene: TRBJ1-3; V gene: TRBV5-1; clone size: NA; CDR3 DNA: TGCGCCAGCAGCTTGGCGGGAGGTGGAAACACCATATATTTT; CDR3 protein: CASSLAGGGNTIYF
D gene: NA; J gene: TRBJ2-7; V gene: TRBV7-9; clone size: NA; CDR3 DNA: TGTGCCAGCAGCGCATATGGGGGAGAAATCGACGAGCAGTACTTC; CDR3 protein: CASSAYGGEIDEQYF
D gene: TRBD1; J gene: TRBJ2-7; V gene: TRBV28; clone size: many; CDR3 DNA: TGTGCCAGCAGTTCGTTCACCGGGACAGGGTCCCACGAGCAGTACTTC; CDR3 protein: CASSSFTGTGSHEQYF
D gene: TRBD1; J gene: TRBJ2-1; V gene: TRBV5-1; clone size: NA; CDR3 DNA: TGCGCCAGCAGCCTTAAGACAGGGGCCTCCTACAATGAGCAGTTCTTC; CDR3 protein: CASSLKTGASYNEQFF
D gene: TRBD2; J gene: TRBJ2-1; V gene: TRBV7-3; clone size: NA; CDR3 DNA: TGTGCCAGCAGCTTAAGCGGGAGTCGGAATGAGCAGTTCTTC; CDR3 protein: CASSLSGSRNEQFF
D gene: NA; J gene: TRBJ1-5; V gene: TRBV19; clone size: few; CDR3 DNA: TGTGCCAGTAGTATTACAGGTGGAGGCAATCAGCCCCAGCATTTT; CDR3 protein: CASSITGGGNQPQHF
D gene: NA; J gene: TRBJ2-7; V gene: TRBV28; clone size: NA; CDR3 DNA: TGTGCCAGCAGTGTAACTACAAGTGCCCCCTACGAGCAGTACTTC; CDR3 protein: CASSVTTSAPYEQYF
D gene: NA; J gene: TRBJ1-1; V gene: TRBV9; clone size: NA; CDR3 DNA: TGTGCCAGCAGCGCGGAAGGGGGGTGGACTGAAGCTTTCTTT; CDR3 protein: CASSAEGGWTEAFF
D gene: TRBD2; J gene: TRBJ2-5; V gene: TRBV30; clone size: NA; CDR3 DNA: TGTGCCTGGAAGCCCGGGCTAGCGGGGGGGGAGACCCAGTACTTC; CDR3 protein: CAWKPGLAGGETQYF
D gene: NA; J gene: TRBJ2-2; V gene: TRBV4-2; clone size: NA; CDR3 DNA: TGTGCCAGCAGCCAAGATATGTCGAGCACCGGGGAGCTGTTTTTT; CDR3 protein: CASSQDMSSTGELFF
D gene: TRBD1; J gene: TRBJ2-2; V gene: TRBV4-1; clone size: NA; CDR3 DNA: TGCGCCAGCACCTCAGTGGGGACAGTGAACACCGGGGAGCTGTTTTTT; CDR3 protein: CASTSVGTVNTGELFF
D gene: TRBD1; J gene: TRBJ2-7; V gene: TRBV19; clone size: NA; CDR3 DNA: TGTGCCAGTAGTCTAGACGGGACAGGGGGACTAGGATCGTACGAGCAGTACTTC; CDR3 protein: CASSLDGTGGLGSYEQYF
D gene: NA; J gene: TRBJ2-7; V gene: TRBV30; clone size: NA; CDR3 DNA: TGTGCCTGCCTTCTTTGGGGGTCATCCTACGAGCAGTACTTC; CDR3 protein: CACLLWGSSYEQYF
D gene: NA; J gene: TRBJ1-3; V gene: TRBV30; clone size: NA; CDR3 DNA: TGTGCCTGGAGTGTACGAGGGGGGGGAAACACCATATATTTT; CDR3 protein: CAWSVRGGGNTIYF
D gene: TRBD1; J gene: TRBJ1-5; V gene: TRBV30; clone size: few; CDR3 DNA: TGTGCCTGGAGTCTAGGACAGGGGAGTCAGCCCCAGCATTTT; CDR3 protein: CAWSLGQGSQPQHF
D gene: NA; J gene: TRBJ1-4; V gene: TRBV30; clone size: NA; CDR3 DNA: TGTGCCTGGAGTGTAGGGTCTAGAGGGCTGGGGGAAAAACTGTTTTTT; CDR3 protein: CAWSVGSRGLGEKLFF
D gene: NA; J gene: TRBJ1-1; V gene: TRBV2; clone size: once; CDR3 DNA: TGTGCCAGCTCCCGGAGGCTCATGAACACTGAAGCTTTCTTT; CDR3 protein: CASSRRLMNTEAFF
D gene: TRBD1; J gene: TRBJ1-1; V gene: TRBV28; clone size: NA; CDR3 DNA: TGTGCCAGCTCGGACAGGCGGAGAGCTTTCTTT; CDR3 protein: CASSDRRRAFF
D gene: TRBD2; J gene: TRBJ2-1; V gene: TRBV30; clone size: NA; CDR3 DNA: TGTGCCTGGAGTGTACTAGCGGGAGTTGGTGAGCAGTTCTTC; CDR3 protein: CAWSVLAGVGEQFF
D gene: NA; J gene: TRBJ1-5; V gene: TRBV6-1; clone size: NA; CDR3 DNA: TGTGCCAGCAGTGTAGGGGGAAGTCAGCCCCAGCATTTT; CDR3 protein: CASSVGGSQPQHF
D gene: NA; J gene: TRBJ2-1; V gene: TRBV4-1; clone size: NA; CDR3 DNA: TGCGCCAGCAGCCAAGCTCTTCAGTACAATGAGCAGTTCTTC; CDR3 protein: CASSQALQYNEQFF
D gene: NA; J gene: TRBJ2-3; V gene: TRBV5-1; clone size: NA; CDR3 DNA: TGCGCCAGCAGCTTGGCGCACAGCACAGATACGCAGTATTTT; CDR3 protein: CASSLAHSTDTQYF
D gene: NA; J gene: TRBJ1-4; V gene: TRBV9; clone size: NA; CDR3 DNA: TGTGCCAGCAGCGTAGAAGGCAGCAGACCCGAAAAACTGTTTTTT; CDR3 protein: CASSVEGSRPEKLFF
D gene: TRBD1; J gene: TRBJ2-1; V gene: TRBV28; clone size: NA; CDR3 DNA: TGTGCCAGCCGGACAGGCTCGAATGAGCAGTTCTTC; CDR3 protein: CASRTGSNEQFF
D gene: TRBD1; J gene: TRBJ1-1; V gene: TRBV29-1; clone size: NA; CDR3 DNA: TGCAGCGTCCGTGGACGGGACAGGGAGTTGAGAACTGAAGCTTTCTTT; CDR3 protein: CSVRGRDRELRTEAFF
D gene: TRBD2; J gene: TRBJ2-7; V gene: TRBV28; clone size: NA; CDR3 DNA: TGTGCCAGCAGGTACGGGACTAGCGATTACGAGCAGTACTTC; CDR3 protein: CASRYGTSDYEQYF
D gene: NA; J gene: TRBJ1-4; V gene: TRBV9; clone size: NA; CDR3 DNA: TGTGCCAGCAGCGTAGGCCCCCGGCAGAATGAAAAACTGTTTTTT; CDR3 protein: CASSVGPRQNEKLFF
D gene: NA; J gene: TRBJ1-5; V gene: TRBV19; clone size: few; CDR3 DNA: TGTGCCAGTACCGAACAGGGCGGTGGCAATCAGCCCCAGCATTTT; CDR3 protein: CASTEQGGGNQPQHF